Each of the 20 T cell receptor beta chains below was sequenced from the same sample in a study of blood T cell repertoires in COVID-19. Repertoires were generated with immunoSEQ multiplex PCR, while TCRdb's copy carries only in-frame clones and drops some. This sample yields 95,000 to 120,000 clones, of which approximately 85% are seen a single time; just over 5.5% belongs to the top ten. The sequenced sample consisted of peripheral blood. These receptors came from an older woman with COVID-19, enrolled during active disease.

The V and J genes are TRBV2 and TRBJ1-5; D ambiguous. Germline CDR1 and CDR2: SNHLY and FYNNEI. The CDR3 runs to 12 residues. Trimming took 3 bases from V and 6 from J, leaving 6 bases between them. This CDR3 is CASSEESQPQHF. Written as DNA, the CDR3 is TGTGCCAGCAGTGAGGAGAGTCAGCCCCAGCATTTT. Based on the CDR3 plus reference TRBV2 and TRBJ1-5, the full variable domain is EPEVTQTPSHQVTQMGQEVILRCVPISNHLYFYWYRQILGQKVEFLVSFYNNEISEKSEIFDDQFSVERPDGSNFTLKIRSTKLEDSAMYFCASSEESQPQHFGDGTRLSIL.

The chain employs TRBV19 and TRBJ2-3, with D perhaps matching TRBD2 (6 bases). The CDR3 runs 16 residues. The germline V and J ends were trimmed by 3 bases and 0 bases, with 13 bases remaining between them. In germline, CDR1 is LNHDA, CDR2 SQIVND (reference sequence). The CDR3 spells CASSIGASVSTDTQYF. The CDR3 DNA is TGTGCCAGTAGTATCGGGGCTAGCGTAAGCACAGATACGCAGTATTTT.

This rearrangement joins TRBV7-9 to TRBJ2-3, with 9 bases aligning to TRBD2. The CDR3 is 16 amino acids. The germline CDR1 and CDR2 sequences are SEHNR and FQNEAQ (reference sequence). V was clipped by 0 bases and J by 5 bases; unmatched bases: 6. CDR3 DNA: TGTGCCAGCAGCTTAGCCGAGACTAGCGGACAAGATACGCAGTATTTT. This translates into CASSLAETSGQDTQYF.

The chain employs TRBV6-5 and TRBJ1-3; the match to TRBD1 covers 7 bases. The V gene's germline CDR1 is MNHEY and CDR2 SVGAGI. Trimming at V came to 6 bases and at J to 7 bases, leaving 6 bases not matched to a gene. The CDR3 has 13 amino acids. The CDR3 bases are TGTGCCAGCAGGGGACAGTCGCGGAACACCATATATTTT. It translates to CASRGQSRNTIYF.

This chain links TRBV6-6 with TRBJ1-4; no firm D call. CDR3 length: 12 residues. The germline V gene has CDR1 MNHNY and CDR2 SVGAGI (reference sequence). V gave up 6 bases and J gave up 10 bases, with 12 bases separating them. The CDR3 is CASSSNSGKLFF. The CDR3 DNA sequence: TGTGCCAGCAGCTCAAACTCCGGAAAACTGTTTTTT.

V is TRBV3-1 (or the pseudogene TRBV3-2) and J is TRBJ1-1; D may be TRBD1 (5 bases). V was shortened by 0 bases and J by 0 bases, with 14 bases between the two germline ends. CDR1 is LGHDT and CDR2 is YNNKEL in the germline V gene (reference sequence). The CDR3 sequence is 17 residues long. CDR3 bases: TGTGCCAGCAGCCAAGATTTTTTCGGGGGGATGAACACTGAAGCTTTCTTT. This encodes CASSQDFFGGMNTEAFF.

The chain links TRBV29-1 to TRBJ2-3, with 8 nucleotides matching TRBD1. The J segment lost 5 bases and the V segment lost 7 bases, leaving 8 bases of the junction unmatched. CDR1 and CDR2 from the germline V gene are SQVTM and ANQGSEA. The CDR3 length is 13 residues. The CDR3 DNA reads TGCAGCGCTGGACAGGGATCGGAAGATACGCAGTATTTT. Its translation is CSAGQGSEDTQYF.

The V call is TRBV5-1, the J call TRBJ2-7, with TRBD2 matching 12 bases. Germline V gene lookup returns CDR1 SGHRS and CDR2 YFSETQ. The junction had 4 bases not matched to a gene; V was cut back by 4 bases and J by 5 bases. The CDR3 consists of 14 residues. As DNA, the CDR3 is TGCGCCAGCAGCATGAGACTAGCGGGGGACGAGCAGTACTTC. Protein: CASSMRLAGDEQYF.

The CDR3 spells CASSPFTSGGYEQYF. The CDR3 nucleotides are TGCGCCAGCAGCCCCTTTACTAGCGGGGGATACGAGCAGTACTTC. This chain uses TRBV4-1 with TRBJ2-7, with 11 bases lining up with TRBD2. J was trimmed by 4 bases and V by 4 bases; bases with no gene match: 6. The CDR3 covers 15 residues. Germline CDR1 MGHRA, CDR2 YSYEKL.

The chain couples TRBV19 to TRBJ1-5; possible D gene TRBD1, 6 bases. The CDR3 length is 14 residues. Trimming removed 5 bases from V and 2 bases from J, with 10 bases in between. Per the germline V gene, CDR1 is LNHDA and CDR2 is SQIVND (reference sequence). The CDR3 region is CASSSTGGNQPQHF. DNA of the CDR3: TGTGCCAGTAGTTCGACAGGAGGCAATCAGCCCCAGCATTTT.

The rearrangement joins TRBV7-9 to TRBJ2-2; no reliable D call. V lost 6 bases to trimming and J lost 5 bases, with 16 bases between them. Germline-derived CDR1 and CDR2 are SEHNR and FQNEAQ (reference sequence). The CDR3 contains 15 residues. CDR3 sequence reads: CASSSGTLGTGELFF. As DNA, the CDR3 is TGTGCCAGCAGTTCGGGTACCCTAGGTACCGGGGAGCTGTTTTTT.

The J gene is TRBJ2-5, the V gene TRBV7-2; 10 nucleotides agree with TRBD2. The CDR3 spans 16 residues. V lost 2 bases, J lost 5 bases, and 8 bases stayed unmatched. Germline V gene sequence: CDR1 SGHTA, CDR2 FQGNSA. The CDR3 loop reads CASSLTPGTSVETQYF. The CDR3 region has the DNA TGTGCCAGCAGCTTAACCCCCGGGACTAGCGTGGAGACCCAGTACTTC.

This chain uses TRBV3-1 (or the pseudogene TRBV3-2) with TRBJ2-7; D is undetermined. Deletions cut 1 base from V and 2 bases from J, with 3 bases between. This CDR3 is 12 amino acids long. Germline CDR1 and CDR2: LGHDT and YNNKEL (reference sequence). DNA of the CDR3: TGTGCCAGCAGCCAAGTAGCCTACGAGCAGTACTTC. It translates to CASSQVAYEQYF.

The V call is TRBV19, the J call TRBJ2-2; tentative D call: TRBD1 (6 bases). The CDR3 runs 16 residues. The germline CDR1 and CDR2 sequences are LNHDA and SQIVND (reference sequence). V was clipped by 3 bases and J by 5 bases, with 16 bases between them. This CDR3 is CASSMGGGAETGELFF. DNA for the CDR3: TGTGCCAGTAGTATGGGTGGGGGCGCGGAGACCGGGGAGCTGTTTTTT.

CDR3 sequence: CSFSRSLAEAFF. CDR3 coding DNA: TGCAGCTTCTCGAGGAGCTTAGCTGAAGCTTTCTTT. This sequence joins TRBV29-1 and TRBJ1-1, with D hard to call. CDR3 length: 12 residues. V lost 8 bases to trimming and J lost 6 bases, with 16 bases between them. In germline, CDR1 is SQVTM, CDR2 ANQGSEA.

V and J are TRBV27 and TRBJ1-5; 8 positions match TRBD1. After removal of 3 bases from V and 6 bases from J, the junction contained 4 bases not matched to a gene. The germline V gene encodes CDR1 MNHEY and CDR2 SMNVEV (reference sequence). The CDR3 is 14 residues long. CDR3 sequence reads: CASSFQGAVQPQHF. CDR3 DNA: TGTGCCAGCAGTTTTCAGGGGGCTGTTCAGCCCCAGCATTTT.

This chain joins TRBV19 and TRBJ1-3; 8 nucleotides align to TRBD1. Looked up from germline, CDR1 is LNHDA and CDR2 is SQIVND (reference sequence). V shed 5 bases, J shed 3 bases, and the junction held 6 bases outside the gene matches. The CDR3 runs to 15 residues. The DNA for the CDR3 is TGTGCCAGTAGTTTCCAGGGGGCTGATGGAAACACCATATATTTT. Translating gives CASSFQGADGNTIYF.

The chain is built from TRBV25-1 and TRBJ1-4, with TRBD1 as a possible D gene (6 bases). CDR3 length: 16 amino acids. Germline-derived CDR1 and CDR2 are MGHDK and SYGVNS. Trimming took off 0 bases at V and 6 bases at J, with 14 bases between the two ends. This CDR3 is CASSEYFGQYDEKLFF. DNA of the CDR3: TGTGCCAGCAGTGAATATTTCGGACAGTACGATGAAAAACTGTTTTTT.

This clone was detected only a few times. The CDR3 protein is CASSVGAGISYNEQFF. CDR3 in DNA: TGTGCCAGCAGCGTAGGGGCGGGAATCTCCTACAATGAGCAGTTCTTC. The rearrangement links TRBV9 to TRBJ2-1; D might be TRBD2 (6 bases). CDR1 is SGDLS and CDR2 is YYNGEE in the germline V gene. Trimming pared 0 bases from V and 0 bases from J, leaving 10 bases between. This CDR3 spans 16 amino acids.

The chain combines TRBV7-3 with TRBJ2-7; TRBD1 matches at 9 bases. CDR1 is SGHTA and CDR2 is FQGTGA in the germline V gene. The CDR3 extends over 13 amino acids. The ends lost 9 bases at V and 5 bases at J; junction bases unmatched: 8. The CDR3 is CASRLDRGNEQYF. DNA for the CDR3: TGTGCCAGTCGACTTGACAGGGGGAACGAGCAGTACTTC.